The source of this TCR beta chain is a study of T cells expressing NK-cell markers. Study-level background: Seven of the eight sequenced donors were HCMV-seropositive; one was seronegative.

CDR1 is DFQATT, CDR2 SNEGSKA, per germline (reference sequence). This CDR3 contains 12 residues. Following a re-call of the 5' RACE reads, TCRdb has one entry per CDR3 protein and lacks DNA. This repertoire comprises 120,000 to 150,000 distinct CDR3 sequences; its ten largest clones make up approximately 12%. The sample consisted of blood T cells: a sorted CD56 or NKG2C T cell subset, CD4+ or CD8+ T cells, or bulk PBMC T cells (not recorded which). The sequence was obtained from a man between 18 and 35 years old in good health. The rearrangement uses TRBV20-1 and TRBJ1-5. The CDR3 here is CSASFETQPQHF.